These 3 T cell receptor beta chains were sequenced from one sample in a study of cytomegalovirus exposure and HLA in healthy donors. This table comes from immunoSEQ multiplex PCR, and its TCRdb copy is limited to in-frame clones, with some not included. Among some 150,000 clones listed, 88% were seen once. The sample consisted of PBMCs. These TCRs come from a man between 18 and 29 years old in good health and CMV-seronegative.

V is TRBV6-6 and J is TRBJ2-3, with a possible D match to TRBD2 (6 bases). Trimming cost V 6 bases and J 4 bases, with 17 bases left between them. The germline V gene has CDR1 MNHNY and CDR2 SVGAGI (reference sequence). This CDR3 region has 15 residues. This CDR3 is CASRNGIWGADTQYF. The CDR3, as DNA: TGTGCCAGCAGAAACGGGATTTGGGGGGCAGATACGCAGTATTTT.

CDR3 sequence (DNA): TGTGCCAGCAGTTTACGTTCCGCCAGCTCCTACGGGGCTAACTATGGCTACACCTTC. The encoded protein is CASSLRSASSYGANYGYTF. The rearrangement uses TRBV28 and TRBJ1-2, with D unresolved. Per germline, CDR1 MDHEN and CDR2 SYDVKM. Trimming removed 2 bases from V and 0 bases from J, with 22 bases in between. The length of the CDR3 is 19 residues.

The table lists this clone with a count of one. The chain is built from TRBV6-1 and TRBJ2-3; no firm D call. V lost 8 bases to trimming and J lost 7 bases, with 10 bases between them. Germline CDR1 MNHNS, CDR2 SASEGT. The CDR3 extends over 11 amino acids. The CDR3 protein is CASEAAYTQYF. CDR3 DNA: TGTGCCAGCGAGGCGGCTTATACGCAGTATTTT.